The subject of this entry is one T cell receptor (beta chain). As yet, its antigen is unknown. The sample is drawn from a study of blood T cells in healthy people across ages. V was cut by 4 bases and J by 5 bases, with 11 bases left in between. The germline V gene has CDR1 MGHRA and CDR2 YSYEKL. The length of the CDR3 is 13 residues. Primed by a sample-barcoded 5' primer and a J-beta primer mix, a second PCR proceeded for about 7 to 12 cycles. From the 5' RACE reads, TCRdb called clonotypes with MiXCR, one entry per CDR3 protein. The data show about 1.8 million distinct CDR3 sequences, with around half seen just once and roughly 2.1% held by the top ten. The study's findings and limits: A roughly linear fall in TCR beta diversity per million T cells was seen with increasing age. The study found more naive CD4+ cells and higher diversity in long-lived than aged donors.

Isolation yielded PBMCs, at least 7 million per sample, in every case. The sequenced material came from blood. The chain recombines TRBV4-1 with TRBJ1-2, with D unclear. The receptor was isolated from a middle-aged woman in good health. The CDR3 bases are TGCGCCAGCAGCCCCACGCACAGTTATGGCTACACCTTC. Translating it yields CASSPTHSYGYTF.